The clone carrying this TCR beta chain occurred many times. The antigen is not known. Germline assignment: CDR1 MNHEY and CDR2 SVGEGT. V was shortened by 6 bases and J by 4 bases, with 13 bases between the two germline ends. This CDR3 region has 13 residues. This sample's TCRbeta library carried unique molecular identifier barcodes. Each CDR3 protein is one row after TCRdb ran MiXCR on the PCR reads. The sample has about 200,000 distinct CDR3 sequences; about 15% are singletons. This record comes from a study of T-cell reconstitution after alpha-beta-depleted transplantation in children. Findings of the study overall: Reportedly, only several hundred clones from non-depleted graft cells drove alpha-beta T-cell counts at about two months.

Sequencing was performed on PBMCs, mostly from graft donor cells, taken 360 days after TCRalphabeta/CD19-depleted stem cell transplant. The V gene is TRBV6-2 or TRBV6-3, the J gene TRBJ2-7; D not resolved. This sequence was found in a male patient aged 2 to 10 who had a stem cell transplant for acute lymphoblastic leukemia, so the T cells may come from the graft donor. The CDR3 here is CASRDPATYEQYF. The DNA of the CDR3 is TGTGCCAGCAGAGACCCAGCCACTTACGAGCAGTACTTC.